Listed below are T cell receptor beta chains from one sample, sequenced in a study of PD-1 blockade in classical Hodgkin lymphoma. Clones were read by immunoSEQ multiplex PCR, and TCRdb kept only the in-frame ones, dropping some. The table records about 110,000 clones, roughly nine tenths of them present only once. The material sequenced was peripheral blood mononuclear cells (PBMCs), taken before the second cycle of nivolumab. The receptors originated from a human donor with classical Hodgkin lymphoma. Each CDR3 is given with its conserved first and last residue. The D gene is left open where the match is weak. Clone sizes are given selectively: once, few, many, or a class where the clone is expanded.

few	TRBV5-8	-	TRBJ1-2	TGTGCCAGCAGCTTGACAGGGTTCTTTGGCTACACCTTC	CASSLTGFFGYTF
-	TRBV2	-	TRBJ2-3	TGTGCCAGCAGTGAAGCCCTCCCAACAGATACGCAGTATTTT	CASSEALPTDTQYF
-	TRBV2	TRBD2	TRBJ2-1	TGTGCCAGCGCGGGAGCGGGAGGGGCCTACAATGAGCAGTTCTTC	CASAGAGGAYNEQFF
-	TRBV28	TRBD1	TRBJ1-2	TGTGCCAGCAGTTTGAACGTCAGGGGGCCGATTGGCTACACCTTC	CASSLNVRGPIGYTF
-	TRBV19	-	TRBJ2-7	TGTGCCAGTAGTACGGGAGTCGATGTCTACGAGCAGTACTTC	CASSTGVDVYEQYF
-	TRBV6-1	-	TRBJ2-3	TGTGCCAGCAGTGGGGGGGTCCGGGCCGTCGTTACGCAGTATTTT	CASSGGVRAVVTQYF
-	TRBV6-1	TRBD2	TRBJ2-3	TGTGCCAGCAGTGCTCTTGGACTAGCGGGCACAGATACGCAGTATTTT	CASSALGLAGTDTQYF
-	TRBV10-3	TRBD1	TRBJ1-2	TGTGCCAGCAGAAAACAGGGGGCGGGGTATGGCTACACCTTC	CASRKQGAGYGYTF
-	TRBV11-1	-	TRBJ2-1	TGTGCCAGCAGCTTATCTAGCGACAATGAGCAGTTCTTC	CASSLSSDNEQFF
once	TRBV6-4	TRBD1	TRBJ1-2	TGTGCCAGCAGCCAGGGACAGGGTAACGGCTACACCTTC	CASSQGQGNGYTF